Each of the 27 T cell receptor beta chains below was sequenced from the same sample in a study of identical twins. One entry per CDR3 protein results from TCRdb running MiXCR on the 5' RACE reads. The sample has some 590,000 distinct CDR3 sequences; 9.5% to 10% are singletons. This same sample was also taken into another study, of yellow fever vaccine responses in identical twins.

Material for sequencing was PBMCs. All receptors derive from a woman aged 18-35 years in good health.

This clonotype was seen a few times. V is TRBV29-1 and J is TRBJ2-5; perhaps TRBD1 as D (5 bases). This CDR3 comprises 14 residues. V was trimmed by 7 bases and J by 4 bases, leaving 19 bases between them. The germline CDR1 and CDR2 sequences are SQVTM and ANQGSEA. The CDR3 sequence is CSARQGAGLETQYF. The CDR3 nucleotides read TGCAGCGCACGCCAAGGGGCCGGTCTAGAGACCCAGTACTTC.

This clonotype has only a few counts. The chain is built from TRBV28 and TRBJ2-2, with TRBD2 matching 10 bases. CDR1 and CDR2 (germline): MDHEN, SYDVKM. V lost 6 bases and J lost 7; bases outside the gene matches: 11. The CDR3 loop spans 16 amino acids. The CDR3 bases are TGTGCCAGCAGCACATCCCGGACTAGCGGTATCGGGGAGCTGTTTTTT. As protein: CASSTSRTSGIGELFF.

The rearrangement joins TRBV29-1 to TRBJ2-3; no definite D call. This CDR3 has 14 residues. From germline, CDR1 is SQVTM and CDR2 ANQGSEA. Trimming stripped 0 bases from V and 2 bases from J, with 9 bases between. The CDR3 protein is CSVEEPRTTDTQYF. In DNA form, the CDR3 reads TGCAGCGTTGAAGAGCCGCGTACCACAGATACGCAGTATTTT.

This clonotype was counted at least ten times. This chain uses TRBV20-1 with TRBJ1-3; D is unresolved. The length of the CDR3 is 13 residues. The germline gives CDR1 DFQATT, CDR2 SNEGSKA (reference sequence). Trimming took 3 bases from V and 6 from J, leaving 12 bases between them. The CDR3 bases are TGCAGTGCTAGTCAGAAATCTACAAACACCATATATTTT. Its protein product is CSASQKSTNTIYF.

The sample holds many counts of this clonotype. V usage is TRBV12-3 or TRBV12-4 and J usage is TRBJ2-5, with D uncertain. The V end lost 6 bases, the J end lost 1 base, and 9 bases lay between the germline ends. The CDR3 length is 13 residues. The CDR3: CASSLTLQETQYF. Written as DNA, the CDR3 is TGTGCCAGCAGCTTGACTCTCCAAGAGACCCAGTACTTC.

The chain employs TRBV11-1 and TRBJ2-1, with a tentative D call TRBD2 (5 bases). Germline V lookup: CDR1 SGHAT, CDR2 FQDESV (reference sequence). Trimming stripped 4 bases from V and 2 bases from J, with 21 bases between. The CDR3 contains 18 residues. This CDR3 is CASSSSGGFVVAYNEQFF. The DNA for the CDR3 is TGTGCCAGCAGCTCTTCCGGCGGGTTTGTGGTGGCCTACAATGAGCAGTTCTTC.

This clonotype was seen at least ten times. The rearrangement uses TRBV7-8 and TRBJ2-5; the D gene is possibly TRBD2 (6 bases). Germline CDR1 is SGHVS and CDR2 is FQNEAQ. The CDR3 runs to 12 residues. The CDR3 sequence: CASGRLGETQYF. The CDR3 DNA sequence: TGTGCTTCAGGGAGGTTGGGAGAGACCCAGTACTTC.

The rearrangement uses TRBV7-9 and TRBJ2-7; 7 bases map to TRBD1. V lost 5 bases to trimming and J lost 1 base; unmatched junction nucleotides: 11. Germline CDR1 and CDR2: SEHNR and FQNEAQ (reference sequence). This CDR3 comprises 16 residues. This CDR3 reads CASSLSQGVESYEQYF. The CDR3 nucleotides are TGTGCCAGCAGCCTATCCCAGGGGGTCGAGTCCTACGAGCAGTACTTC.

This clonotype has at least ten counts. The CDR3 DNA is TGCAGTGCTAGAGACAGGGATTACTACGAGCAGTACTTC. It yields the protein CSARDRDYYEQYF. The rearrangement joins TRBV20-1 to TRBJ2-7; D may be TRBD1 (5 bases). Trimming removed 0 bases from V and 3 bases from J, with 9 bases in between. The CDR3 runs 13 residues. Germline CDR1 and CDR2: DFQATT and SNEGSKA (reference sequence).

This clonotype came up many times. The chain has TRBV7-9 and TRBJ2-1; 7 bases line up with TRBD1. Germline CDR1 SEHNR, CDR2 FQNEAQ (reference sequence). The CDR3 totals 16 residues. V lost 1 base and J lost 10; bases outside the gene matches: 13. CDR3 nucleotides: TGTGCCAGCAGCTTAGATATTGGGCAGGAAGGGGGCGAGCAGTTCTTC. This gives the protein CASSLDIGQEGGEQFF.

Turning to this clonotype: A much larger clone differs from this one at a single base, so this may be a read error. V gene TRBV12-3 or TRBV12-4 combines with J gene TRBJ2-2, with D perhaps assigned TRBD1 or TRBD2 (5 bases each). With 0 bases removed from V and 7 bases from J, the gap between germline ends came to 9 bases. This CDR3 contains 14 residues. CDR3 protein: CASSLAGVSGELFF. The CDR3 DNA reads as TGTGCCAGCAGTTTAGCGGGGGTCAGCGGGGAGCTGTTTTTT.

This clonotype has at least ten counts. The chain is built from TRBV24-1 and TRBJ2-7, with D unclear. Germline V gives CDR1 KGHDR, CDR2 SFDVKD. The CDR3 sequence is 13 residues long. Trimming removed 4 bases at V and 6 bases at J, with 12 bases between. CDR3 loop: CATSEPARGEQYF. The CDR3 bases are TGTGCCACCAGTGAGCCCGCCCGCGGCGAGCAGTACTTC.

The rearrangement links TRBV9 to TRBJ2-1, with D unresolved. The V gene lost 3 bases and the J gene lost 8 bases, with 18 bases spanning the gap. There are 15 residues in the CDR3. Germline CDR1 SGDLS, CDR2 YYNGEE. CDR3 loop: CASSGPGIDLDEQFF. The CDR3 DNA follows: TGTGCCAGCAGCGGACCTGGGATCGACCTCGATGAGCAGTTCTTC. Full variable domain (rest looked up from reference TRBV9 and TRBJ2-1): DSGVTQTPKHLITATGQRVTLRCSPRSGDLSVYWYQQSLDQGLQFLIQYYNGEERAKGNILERFSAQQFPDLHSELNLSSLELGDSALYFCASSGPGIDLDEQFFGPGTRLTVL.

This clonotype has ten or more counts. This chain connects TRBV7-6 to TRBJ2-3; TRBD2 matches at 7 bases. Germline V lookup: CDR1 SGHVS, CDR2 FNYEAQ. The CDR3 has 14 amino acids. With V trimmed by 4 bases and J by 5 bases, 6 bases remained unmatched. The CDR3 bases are TGTGCCAGCAGCTCCGGACTAGGGGTAGATACGCAGTATTTT. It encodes CASSSGLGVDTQYF.

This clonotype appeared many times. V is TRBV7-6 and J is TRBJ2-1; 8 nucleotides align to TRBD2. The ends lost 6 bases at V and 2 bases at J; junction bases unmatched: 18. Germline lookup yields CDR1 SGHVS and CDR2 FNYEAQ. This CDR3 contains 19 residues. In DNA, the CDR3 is TGTGCCAGCAGTTTTAGGGGGTTTGCGCGGGAGGTTACCTACAATGAGCAGTTCTTC. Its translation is CASSFRGFAREVTYNEQFF.

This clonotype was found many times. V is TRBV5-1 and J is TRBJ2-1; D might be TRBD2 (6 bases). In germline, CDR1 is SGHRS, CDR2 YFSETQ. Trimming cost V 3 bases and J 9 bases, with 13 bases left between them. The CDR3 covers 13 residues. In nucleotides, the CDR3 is TGCGCCAGCAGCTGGTCGGGAGCTGCTGAGCAGTTCTTC. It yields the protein CASSWSGAAEQFF.

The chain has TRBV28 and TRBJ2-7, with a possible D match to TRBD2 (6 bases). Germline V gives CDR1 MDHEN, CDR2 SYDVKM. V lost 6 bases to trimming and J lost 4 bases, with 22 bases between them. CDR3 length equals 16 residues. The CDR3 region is CASSPRGLADVYEQYF. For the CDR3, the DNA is TGTGCCAGCAGCCCGCGCGGCTTAGCGGATGTGTACGAGCAGTACTTC. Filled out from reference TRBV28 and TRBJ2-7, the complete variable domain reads DVKVTQSSRYLVKRTGEKVFLECVQDMDHENMFWYRQDPGLGLRLIYFSYDVKMKEKGDIPEGYSVSREKKERFSLILESASTNQTSMYLCASSPRGLADVYEQYFGPGTRLTVT.

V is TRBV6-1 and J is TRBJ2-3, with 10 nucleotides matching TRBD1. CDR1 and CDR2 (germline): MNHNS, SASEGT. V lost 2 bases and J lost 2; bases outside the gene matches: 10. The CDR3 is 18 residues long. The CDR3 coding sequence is TGTGCCAGCAGTGAACGTTGGGCCGGGACAGGGGCCACAGATACGCAGTATTTT. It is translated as CASSERWAGTGATDTQYF.

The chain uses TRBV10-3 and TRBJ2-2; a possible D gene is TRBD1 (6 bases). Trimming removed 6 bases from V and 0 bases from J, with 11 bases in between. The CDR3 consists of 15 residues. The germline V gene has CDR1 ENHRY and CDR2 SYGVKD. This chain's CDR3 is CAISRDNPNTGELFF. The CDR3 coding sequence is TGTGCCATCAGCCGGGACAACCCGAACACCGGGGAGCTGTTTTTT.

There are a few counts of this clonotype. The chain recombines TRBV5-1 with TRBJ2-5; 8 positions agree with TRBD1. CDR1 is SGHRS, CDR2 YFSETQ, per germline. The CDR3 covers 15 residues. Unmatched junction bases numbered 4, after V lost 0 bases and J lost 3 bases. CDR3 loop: CASSLAGTGEETQYF. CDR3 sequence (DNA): TGCGCCAGCAGCTTGGCCGGGACAGGTGAAGAGACCCAGTACTTC.

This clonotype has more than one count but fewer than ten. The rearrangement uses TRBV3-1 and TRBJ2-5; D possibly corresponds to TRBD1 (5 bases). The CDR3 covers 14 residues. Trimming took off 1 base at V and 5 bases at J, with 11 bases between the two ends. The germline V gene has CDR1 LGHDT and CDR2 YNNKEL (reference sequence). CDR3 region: CASSQGTPRETQYF. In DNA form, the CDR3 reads TGTGCCAGCAGCCAAGGGACACCGAGGGAGACCCAGTACTTC.

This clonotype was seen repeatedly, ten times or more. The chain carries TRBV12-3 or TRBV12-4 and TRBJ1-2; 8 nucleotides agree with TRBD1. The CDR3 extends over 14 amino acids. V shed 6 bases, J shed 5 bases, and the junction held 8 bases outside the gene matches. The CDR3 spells CASRDQGARYGYTF. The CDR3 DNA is TGTGCCAGCAGAGACCAGGGGGCTAGGTATGGCTACACCTTC.

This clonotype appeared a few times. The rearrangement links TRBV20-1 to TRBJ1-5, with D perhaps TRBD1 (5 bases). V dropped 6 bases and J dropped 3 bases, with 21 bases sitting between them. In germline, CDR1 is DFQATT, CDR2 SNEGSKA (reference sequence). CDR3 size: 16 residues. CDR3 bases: TGCAGTGCATTGGGACGAAATCGCCCGATCAATCAGCCCCAGCATTTT. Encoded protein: CSALGRNRPINQPQHF.

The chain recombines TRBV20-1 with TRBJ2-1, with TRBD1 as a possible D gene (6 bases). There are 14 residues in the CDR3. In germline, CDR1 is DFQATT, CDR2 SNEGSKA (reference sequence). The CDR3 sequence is CSGGGRDNYNEQFF. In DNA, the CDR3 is TGCAGCGGAGGTGGCAGGGACAACTACAATGAGCAGTTCTTC.

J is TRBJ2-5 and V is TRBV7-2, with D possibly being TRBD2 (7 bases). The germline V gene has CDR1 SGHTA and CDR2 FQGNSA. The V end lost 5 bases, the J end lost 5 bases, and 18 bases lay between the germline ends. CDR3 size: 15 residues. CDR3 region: CASSRGGGQGETQYF. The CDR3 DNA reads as TGTGCCAGCAGCCGGGGCGGGGGTCAGGGGGAGACCCAGTACTTC. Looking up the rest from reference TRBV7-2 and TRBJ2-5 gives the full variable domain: GAGVSQSPSNKVTEKGKDVELRCDPISGHTALYWYRQSLGQGLEFLIYFQGNSAPDKSGLPSDRFSAERTGGSVSTLTIQRTQQEDSAVYLCASSRGGGQGETQYFGPGTRLLVL.

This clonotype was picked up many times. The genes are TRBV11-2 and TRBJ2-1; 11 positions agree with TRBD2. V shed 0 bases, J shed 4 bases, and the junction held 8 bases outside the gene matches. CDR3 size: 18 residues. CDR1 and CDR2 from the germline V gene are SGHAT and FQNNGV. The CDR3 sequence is CASSLDTYGTSGYNEQFF. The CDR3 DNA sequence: TGTGCCAGCAGCTTAGATACCTACGGGACTAGCGGATACAATGAGCAGTTCTTC.

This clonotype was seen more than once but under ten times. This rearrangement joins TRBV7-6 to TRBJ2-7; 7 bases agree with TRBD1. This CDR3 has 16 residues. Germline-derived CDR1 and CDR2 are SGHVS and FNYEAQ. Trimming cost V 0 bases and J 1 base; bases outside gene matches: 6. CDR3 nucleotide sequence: TGTGCCAGCAGCTTAGCCCGGGACAGTAATTCCTACGAGCAGTACTTC. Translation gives CASSLARDSNSYEQYF.